This T cell receptor (beta chain) was recorded in a study of blood T cell repertoires in COVID-19. Per the original data handling: Researchers report that nucleated cell counts were estimated from reference gene primer amplification. Here immunoSEQ multiplex PCR was the method, and the copy in TCRdb shows in-frame clones only, minus some. That table supplies the V and J calls and clone size; D and trimming were determined from the DNA. Of some 200,000 clones in the sample, 70% to 90% were seen once. This clone has just one count. The receptor's source is a human donor in a cohort sampled during active COVID-19. Sequencing used peripheral blood.

Written as DNA, the CDR3 is TGTGCCAGCTCAGCAGGGCCAACCGGGGAGCTGTTTTTT. Its translation: CASSAGPTGELFF. The chain carries TRBV6-5 and TRBJ2-2; TRBD1 is a possible D gene (5 bases). The V end was cut by 8 bases, the J end by 5 bases, with 12 bases between. The CDR3 has 13 amino acids. CDR1 and CDR2 (germline): MNHEY, SVGAGI.